This is a list of T cell receptor beta chains from one sample in a study of identifying expanded T cells in peripheral blood. Sequencing used immunoSEQ multiplex PCR; TCRdb keeps in-frame clones, though not all of them. The sample consists of 120,000 or so clones, approximately 88% of them appearing once. Input material: blood. Every receptor here comes from a person aged 18-70 years in good health. Each CDR3 is given with its conserved first and last residue. The order of the fields is V gene, CDR3 length, J gene, clone size, D gene, CDR3 DNA, CDR3 protein. The D gene is left open where the match is weak. Clone size, where shown, is once, few, many, or a class for clones that have expanded.

>TRBV4-2|19|TRBJ1-3|.|TRBD1
TGTGCCAGCAGCCAAGGTGAGACAGGGGGAAACAATTCTGGAAACACCATATATTTT
CASSQGETGGNNSGNTIYF
>TRBV2|14|TRBJ2-7|.|.
TGTGCCAGCTCTCCCGGGAACCAGGGCTACGAGCAGTACTTC
CASSPGNQGYEQYF
>TRBV18|16|TRBJ1-2|.|.
TGTGCCAGCTCACCCCAGGGGCCCGGAAACAACTATGGCTACACCTTC
CASSPQGPGNNYGYTF
>TRBV30|13|TRBJ2-1|.|TRBD2
TGTGCCTGGAGTATTAGCGGGGGGGCCGGGCAGTTCTTC
CAWSISGGAGQFF
>TRBV9|16|TRBJ2-5|.|.
TGTGCCAGCAGCGTAGGAGGTAGCTGGGGGAAAGAGACCCAGTACTTC
CASSVGGSWGKETQYF
>TRBV6-1|15|TRBJ2-3|.|.
TGTGCCAGCAGTACCTTTCGCGGGGACACAGATACGCAGTATTTT
CASSTFRGDTDTQYF
>TRBV4-3|16|TRBJ2-7|once|.
TGCGCCAGCAGCCAAGGCGTTCGACCCACAGAGTACGAGCAGTACTTC
CASSQGVRPTEYEQYF
>TRBV7-9|14|TRBJ1-2|few|.
TGTGCCAGCAGCCAACAGGGATTCAACTATGGCTACACCTTC
CASSQQGFNYGYTF
>TRBV6-6|14|TRBJ1-3|once|.
TGTGCCAGCAGTCCAGGGGATTCTGGAAACACCATATATTTT
CASSPGDSGNTIYF
>TRBV27|14|TRBJ2-1|few|.
TGTGCCAGCAGTTTAGGGGGGTCCTACAATGAGCAGTTCTTC
CASSLGGSYNEQFF
>TRBV6-1|14|TRBJ2-7|.|TRBD1
TGTGCCAGCAGTGAACAGGGGGTCCCCTACGAGCAGTACTTC
CASSEQGVPYEQYF
>TRBV2|12|TRBJ2-1|.|.
TGTGCCAGCAGTGGATTCTCTGGTGAGCAGTTCTTC
CASSGFSGEQFF
>TRBV6-1|12|TRBJ2-7|.|.
TGTGCCAGCAGTGGTCCAGGAGGCGAGCAGTACTTC
CASSGPGGEQYF
>TRBV18|16|TRBJ1-1|.|TRBD1
TGTGCCAGCTCCCGTGACAGGGGGCGGTCGAGCACTGAAGCTTTCTTT
CASSRDRGRSSTEAFF
>TRBV19|16|TRBJ1-5|.|.
TGTGCCAGCTCTAATGCAGGAGATAGTGGCAATCAGCCCCAGCATTTT
CASSNAGDSGNQPQHF
>TRBV27|16|TRBJ1-1|.|TRBD1
TGTGCCAGCAGTTTAAGGAGACTCAGGGGGAGCACTGAAGCTTTCTTT
CASSLRRLRGSTEAFF
>TRBV6-5|15|TRBJ1-4|.|TRBD1
TGTGCCAGCAGTGTCGGACAGGGACTTAATGAAAAACTGTTTTTT
CASSVGQGLNEKLFF
>TRBV9|17|TRBJ2-2|.|.
TGTGCCAGCAGCGTGGGCAGCATACACAGGAACACCGGGGAGCTGTTTTTT
CASSVGSIHRNTGELFF
>TRBV10-3|12|TRBJ2-7|.|.
TGTGCCATCTTAACAGCGGAGTACGAGCAGTACTTC
CAILTAEYEQYF
>TRBV5-1|15|TRBJ2-5|.|.
TGCGCCAGCAGCTTGGATGGGAAGGGACAAGAGACCCAGTACTTC
CASSLDGKGQETQYF
>TRBV6-5|13|TRBJ1-1|.|.
TGTGCCAGCAGCCCACCGGGCGGCACTGAAGCTTTCTTT
CASSPPGGTEAFF
>TRBV5-6|13|TRBJ1-2|.|.
TGTGCCAGCAGCCGTCGGGTAGACTATGGCTACACCTTC
CASSRRVDYGYTF
>TRBV19|15|TRBJ2-3|.|TRBD1
TGTGCCAGTAGTATGGTGCAGGGGGCAACAGATACGCAGTATTTT
CASSMVQGATDTQYF
>TRBV5-4|14|TRBJ2-7|.|.
TGTGCCAGCAGCCCGGATATCCTCTCCTACGAGCAGTACTTC
CASSPDILSYEQYF
>TRBV2|14|TRBJ1-5|few|.
TGTGCCAGCGGGGGCCCGACAGGTAATCAGCCCCAGCATTTT
CASGGPTGNQPQHF
>TRBV6-5|12|TRBJ2-7|once|.
TGTGCCAGCAGAACGGGGTTCTACGAGCAGTACTTC
CASRTGFYEQYF
>TRBV15|16|TRBJ1-2|.|TRBD1
TGTGCCACCAGCCCTACTCGGACAGGGAGACGCTATGGCTACACCTTC
CATSPTRTGRRYGYTF
>TRBV18|13|TRBJ1-6|.|.
TGTGCCAGCTCACCAAGGGCAGGGACACCCCTCCACTTT
CASSPRAGTPLHF
>TRBV10-3|16|TRBJ2-3|.|TRBD1
TGTGCCATCAGTGGGATGAGCGAGGGGGCCAGGGATACGCAGTATTTT
CAISGMSEGARDTQYF
>TRBV11-3|15|TRBJ2-2|.|.
TGTGCCAGCAGTACCGGGACCCTGAACACCGGGGAGCTGTTTTTT
CASSTGTLNTGELFF
>TRBV5-6|19|TRBJ1-6|.|.
TGTGCCAGCAGCTACCTCCAACGGGGCGACCCTCTCTATAATTCACCCCTCCACTTT
CASSYLQRGDPLYNSPLHF
>TRBV29-1|12|TRBJ2-6|.|.
TGCAGCGTTACATCTGGGGCCAACGTCCTGACTTTC
CSVTSGANVLTF
>TRBV30|11|TRBJ1-2|.|.
TGTGCCTGGAGTAGGACTAGCGGCTACACCTTC
CAWSRTSGYTF
>TRBV7-9|16|TRBJ1-2|.|TRBD1
TGTGCCAGCAGCCTAGGGGGACAGGGGGCTGTTTATGGCTACACCTTC
CASSLGGQGAVYGYTF
>TRBV9|17|TRBJ2-3|once|TRBD2
TGTGCCAGCAGCGTCCCGACTAGCGGGGGTTCCACAGATACGCAGTATTTT
CASSVPTSGGSTDTQYF
>TRBV7-2|15|TRBJ1-6|.|.
TGTGCCAGCAGGCCGGCTCCTTCATACAATTCACCCCTCCACTTT
CASRPAPSYNSPLHF
>TRBV7-8|13|TRBJ1-2|.|.
TGTGCCAGCAGCCCACAGGGCGGGATGCGCTACACCTTC
CASSPQGGMRYTF
>TRBV11-2|15|TRBJ2-7|.|TRBD1
TGTGCCAGCAGCCCCAGTGGACAGGGGGCGGAAGAGCAGTACTTC
CASSPSGQGAEEQYF
>TRBV7-2|14|TRBJ1-2|.|.
TGTGCCAGCAGCTTATGGAAGGGCCCCTATGGCTACACCTTC
CASSLWKGPYGYTF
>TRBV5-4|12|TRBJ2-7|.|.
TGTGCCAGCAGCGTGGACAGCTACGAGCAGTACTTC
CASSVDSYEQYF
>TRBV7-8|16|TRBJ1-5|few|TRBD1
TGTGCCAGCAGCCTCTCCAGACAGGGGGCGAATCAGCCCCAGCATTTT
CASSLSRQGANQPQHF
>TRBV30|13|TRBJ2-1|.|TRBD1
TGTGCCTGGAGGGACAGGGGGTTCAATGAGCAGTTCTTC
CAWRDRGFNEQFF